Shown below are 14 T cell receptor beta chains from a single sample sequenced in a study of breast tumors, draining lymph nodes, adjacent tissues listed by TCRdb under 2016. Libraries were built with multiplex PCR. Data came from an Illumina HiSeq 2000. TCRdb reran the public reads through fastp at Q25 and MiXCR, keeping productive beta chains. For every CDR3 protein sequence, its rows merge into one entry that carries the most common genes and DNA. Present in this sample are some 140,000 distinct CDR3 sequences, around 20% of which were seen just once. The top ten hold roughly 2% of the sample. Lymph node samples were obtained from the axillary draining lymph nodes of breast cancer patients. Sequencing was performed on axillary lymph node tissue. The receptor set was obtained from a female donor with breast cancer. Some clones in this sample may be carry-over from other donors' samples.

This clonotype has a count of ten or more. The chain joins TRBV20-1 to TRBJ2-1; D call uncertain. The CDR3 is 13 residues long. The germline V and J ends were trimmed by 5 bases and 3 bases, with 11 bases remaining between them. Germline V CDR1 and CDR2: DFQATT, SNEGSKA (reference sequence). The CDR3 is CSAPSPLYNEQFF. CDR3 DNA: TGCAGTGCTCCCTCCCCACTCTACAATGAGCAGTTCTTC.

For the CDR3, the DNA is TGCAGTGCGGCCAACAGGGGACTAGCCAAAAACATTCAGTACTTC. Protein product: CSAANRGLAKNIQYF. V and J are TRBV20-1 and TRBJ2-4, with a tentative D call TRBD1 (7 bases). CDR1 and CDR2 (germline): DFQATT, SNEGSKA (reference sequence). V lost 6 bases to trimming and J lost 0 bases, with 15 bases between them. The CDR3 consists of 15 residues.

In this sample, this clonotype turned up many times. This chain uses TRBV20-1 with TRBJ2-7; tentative D call: TRBD2 (6 bases). Deletions cut 3 bases from V and 7 bases from J, with 16 bases between. Looked up from germline, CDR1 is DFQATT and CDR2 is SNEGSKA (reference sequence). This CDR3 is built from 13 residues. CDR3 DNA sequence: TGCAGTGCTAGCCCCGGGACTGTCAGGGAGCAGTACTTC. Amino acid sequence: CSASPGTVREQYF.

This clonotype was seen repeatedly, ten times or more. The chain employs TRBV20-1 and TRBJ2-1, with 9 bases lining up with TRBD2. Germline-derived CDR1 and CDR2 are DFQATT and SNEGSKA (reference sequence). The V segment lost 5 bases and the J segment 0 bases; nucleotides outside the gene matches: 8. The CDR3 loop spans 16 amino acids. The CDR3 coding sequence is TGCAGTGCTTCCCAAGCGGGAGGTGCCTCCTACAATGAGCAGTTCTTC. Its protein product is CSASQAGGASYNEQFF.

This clonotype has a count of ten or more. The V call is TRBV19, the J call TRBJ1-2; D remains ambiguous. The CDR3 is 13 residues long. Germline CDR1 LNHDA, CDR2 SQIVND (reference sequence). Trimming removed 0 bases at V and 7 bases at J, with 9 bases between. The CDR3 nucleotides read TGTGCCAGTAGTATAGAGGGATCAAGTGGCTACACCTTC. Its protein is CASSIEGSSGYTF. The complete variable domain, with remaining parts taken from reference TRBV19 and TRBJ1-2, reads DGGITQSPKYLFRKEGQNVTLSCEQNLNHDAMYWYRQDPGQGLRLIYYSQIVNDFQKGDIAEGYSVSREKKESFPLTVTSAQKNPTAFYLCASSIEGSSGYTFGSGTRLTVV.

Notes on this clonotype: A read error may be the cause here, since a much bigger clone is one base away. V gene TRBV12-3 or TRBV12-4 combines with J gene TRBJ1-2, with D maybe TRBD1 (5 bases). This CDR3 region has 14 residues. The CDR3 DNA is TGTGCCAGCAGAACAAACCTCCAGGGCGGAGGCTGCACCTTC. Translation gives CASRTNLQGGGCTF.

This clonotype was seen at least ten times. This chain links TRBV19 with TRBJ2-5, with 9 bases fitting TRBD1. The CDR3 runs 13 residues. The germline V gene encodes CDR1 LNHDA and CDR2 SQIVND (reference sequence). The CDR3 DNA reads as TGTGCTAGCAGCCTGGGACAGGGAGAGACCCAGTACTTC. Protein sequence: CASSLGQGETQYF.

A note on this clonotype: One base away lies a much larger clone, so this may be a sequencing read error. Without the conserved terminal phenylalanine or tryptophan, this CDR3 likely stems from a read error. V is TRBV6-2 or TRBV6-3 and J is TRBJ2-6, with TRBD1 matching 7 bases. The CDR3 sequence is 18 residues long. Germline V gene lookup returns CDR1 MNHEY and CDR2 SVGEGT. V lost 6 bases, J lost 0 bases, and 11 bases stayed unmatched. The CDR3 nucleotides are TGTGCCAGCAGGGCTCGACAGGGTTTATACTCTGGGGCCAACGTCCTGACTTCC. Translated, it gives CASRARQGLYSGANVLTS.

This clonotype has a count of ten or more. The gene calls are TRBV29-1 and TRBJ2-1, with 7 bases identical to TRBD1. This CDR3 comprises 14 residues. Germline assignment: CDR1 SQVTM and CDR2 ANQGSEA. V trimming: 3 bases; J trimming: 5 bases; junction bases outside the gene matches: 7. For the CDR3, the DNA is TGCAGCGTTGATCTCGGGACAGCCAACAATGAGCAGTTCTTC. Translation: CSVDLGTANNEQFF.

This clonotype has at least ten counts. This chain links TRBV20-1 with TRBJ1-2; D unclear. CDR1 and CDR2 from the germline V gene are DFQATT and SNEGSKA (reference sequence). Trimming cost V 5 bases and J 2 bases, with 12 bases left between them. The CDR3 extends over 13 amino acids. DNA for the CDR3: TGCAGTGCTCCCCCTACAGCGAACTATGGCTACACCTTC. Protein sequence: CSAPPTANYGYTF.

This clonotype was counted many times. The chain couples TRBV20-1 to TRBJ1-5, with TRBD1 identical over 8 bases. The length of the CDR3 is 13 residues. V trimming: 4 bases; J trimming: 6 bases; junction bases outside the gene matches: 5. Germline CDR1 reads DFQATT; CDR2 reads SNEGSKA (reference sequence). CDR3 protein: CSAIDRGGQPQHF. CDR3 nucleotides: TGCAGTGCTATCGACAGGGGTGGTCAGCCCCAGCATTTT.

The sample holds many counts of this clonotype. The chain's CDR3 is CASSLIGYNEQFF. The CDR3 DNA is TGTGCCAGCAGTTTGATCGGTTACAATGAGCAGTTCTTC. The chain couples TRBV27 to TRBJ2-1; unclear D gene. Germline lookup yields CDR1 MNHEY and CDR2 SMNVEV (reference sequence). Between the trimmed V and J ends, which lost 3 bases and 4 bases, there was a span of 7 bases. This CDR3 contains 13 residues.

The sample holds many counts of this clonotype. The V and J genes are TRBV5-1 and TRBJ2-1; the match to TRBD1 covers 10 bases. The ends lost 2 bases at V and 6 bases at J; junction bases unmatched: 5. The CDR3 is made up of 15 amino acids. The germline gives CDR1 SGHRS, CDR2 YFSETQ. Written as DNA, the CDR3 is TGCGCCAGCAGCTTAGGGACAGGGGTTAGCAATGAGCAGTTCTTC. Translation gives CASSLGTGVSNEQFF.

Many counts were recorded for this clonotype. The chain has TRBV24-1 and TRBJ1-4; D call uncertain. Trimming left V 3 bases short and J 1 base short, with 11 bases between. CDR3 length: 16 amino acids. Germline V CDR1 and CDR2: KGHDR, SFDVKD. The CDR3 bases are TGTGCCACCAGTGATCCCAAGGACCTAACTAATGAAAAACTGTTTTTT. Its protein product is CATSDPKDLTNEKLFF.